Sequencing of this T cell receptor beta chain was carried out in a study of blood T cells in healthy people across ages (dated by TCRdb to the mid-2010s). For the study in its entirety: In model experiments, template switching captured roughly one uniquely barcoded TCR beta cDNA molecule for every two T cells. Using deep sequencing normalized with unique cDNA molecular identifiers, the study measured how TCR beta repertoire diversity changes with age. Two additional independent replicas of 1 million unique cDNA reads from the same blood draw were analyzed for two donors (one aged 18 to 30 and one aged 80 or older). To avoid experimental bias, donors of different ages were distributed randomly across sequencing lanes. Four age groups were formed from the donors: young (average approximately 16 years), middle-aged (around 39), aged (about 62) and long-lived (approximately 80). General study outcomes and caveats: Donor CMV infection status was unknown, potentially confounding age-related changes in expanded clonotypes. The percentage of naive T cells measured by flow cytometry correlated strongly with observed TCR beta diversity. Because profiling used bulk unsorted PBMCs, naive and antigen-experienced compartments could not be compared conclusively. The long-lived group showed more naive CD4+ T cells, fewer expanded clones and increased TCR diversity than the aged group, suggesting age selection. Total diversity estimates from one million sequenced T cells were considered lower bounds and underestimates. As age increased, observed TCR beta diversity per million T cells dropped in a roughly linear way, and a significant reduction was already evident by age 40.

This clonotype was detected a few times. Its antigen remains undetermined. One base away there is no much larger clone; base qualities are not given. Receptor amplification or capture employed 5' RACE. A second PCR of roughly 6 to 12 cycles was performed with a sample-barcoded 5' primer and a J-beta primer mix. Each TCR beta cDNA molecule received a unique molecular identifier from a template-switch 5' adaptor carrying 12 random nucleotides. Each sample yielded at least 3 million CDR3-containing paired-end reads. All of the RNA was converted into first-strand cDNA using the Mint cDNA synthesis kit, with a TRBC-specific oligonucleotide serving as the primer. All cDNA was treated with uracil-DNA glycosylase and then went through a first 18-cycle PCR with the universal primers M1SS and BC2_uni_R. The authors' pipeline ran thus. Normalization of each sample was performed by random selection of 1 million high-quality reads, each carrying a distinct molecular identifier. Reads with shared molecular identifiers were discarded instead of being binned into consensus sequences. MiTCR, run with a Q25 quality threshold and the strictest error-elimination algorithm, handled CDR3 identification, clonotype clustering and error correction. A nonparametric unseen species model using Euler transformation provided a lower-bound estimate of total TCR beta diversity. TCRdb reprocessing: public reads trimmed at Q25 with fastp, clones called with MiXCR, in-frame beta chains kept. CDR3 protein sequences are deduplicated, and each keeps its most common genes and DNA. The V and J calls shown here were made by TCRdb, not taken from the authors' results. The sample table lists some 1,800,000 distinct CDR3 sequences, roughly two fifths of them with a count of one. Of the sample, more than 20% falls within the top ten clones.

Including cysteine and phenylalanine, the CDR3 has 15 amino acids. Here the CDR3 DNA is all that survives: 45 bases in frame from base 1. V and J are truncated by 1 base and 6 bases respectively, leaving an intervening sequence of 19 bases. The germline V gene provides CDR1 SQVTM and CDR2 ANQGSEA. Donors were 35 to 40 systemically healthy Caucasian individuals from Russia aged roughly 6 to 100 years. Each donor gave 8 to 10 milliliters of peripheral blood, collected into EDTA-treated Vacutainer tubes. Ficoll-Paque density-gradient centrifugation was used to isolate PBMCs, with at least 7 million obtained per sample. Total RNA was extracted from PBMCs with Trizol reagent, with at least 5 micrograms obtained per sample. For every donor, an aliquot of PBMCs went through flow cytometry to measure the percentages of naive CD45RAhigh/CD27high T cells.

The chain links TRBV29-1 with TRBJ2-7; a tentative D call is TRBD1 (6 bases match). The sample taken for sequencing was blood. This clonotype was sampled from a human donor in good health. The nucleotides read TGCAGCGTTGAAGTGCCCCCCGGGACATCGGGCGAGCAGTACTTC. This translates into CSVEVPPGTSGEQYF.